The 18 T cell receptor beta chains below were found in one sample sequenced in a study of blood T cell repertoires in COVID-19. The protocol was immunoSEQ multiplex PCR, while the TCRdb copy is restricted to in-frame clones and leaves out a portion. The data contain hundreds of thousands of clones, approximately 86% of them singletons. The specimen sequenced was PBMCs or T cells enriched from blood (not recorded which). These receptors were collected from a woman between 40 and 50 years old with acute COVID-19.

The CDR3 loop is CASSQRGTSGSYGEQFF. As DNA, the CDR3 is TGTGCCAGCAGCCAACGCGGGACTAGCGGGAGCTACGGTGAGCAGTTCTTC. The chain is built from TRBV7-2 and TRBJ2-1, with 14 bases matching TRBD2. Germline V gene sequence: CDR1 SGHTA, CDR2 FQGNSA. J was trimmed by 9 bases and V by 5 bases; bases with no gene match: 12. The CDR3 is 17 residues long.

As DNA, the CDR3 is TGCAGCGTACAGACAGGGATAGGCAGCAATCAGCCCCAGCATTTT. Protein: CSVQTGIGSNQPQHF. The rearrangement uses TRBV29-1 and TRBJ1-5; 7 nucleotides align to TRBD1. The CDR3 has 15 amino acids. CDR1 and CDR2 (germline): SQVTM, ANQGSEA. J lost 1 base, V lost 6 bases, and 9 bases had no gene match.

This clone turned up a few times. CDR3 nucleotides: TGTGCCAGCAAGACTAGCGGGAATTACGAGCAGTACTTC. The encoded protein is CASKTSGNYEQYF. The rearrangement links TRBV27 to TRBJ2-7; 11 bases line up with TRBD2. The CDR3 totals 13 residues. The V segment lost 7 bases and the J segment 4 bases; nucleotides outside the gene matches: 3. Looked up from germline, CDR1 is MNHEY and CDR2 is SMNVEV (reference sequence).

The rearrangement links TRBV7-8 to TRBJ1-1, with 9 bases identical to TRBD1. Germline V CDR1 and CDR2: SGHVS, FQNEAQ. This CDR3 region has 15 residues. After removal of 5 bases from V and 6 bases from J, the junction contained 10 bases not matched to a gene. The CDR3 coding sequence is TGTGCCAGCAGCGACCGGGACAGGGCGGCCGCTGAAGCTTTCTTT. Amino acids: CASSDRDRAAAEAFF.

This chain joins TRBV7-3 and TRBJ2-2, with 10 bases matching TRBD2. V gave up 1 base and J gave up 4 bases; unmatched junction bases: 3. CDR3 size: 16 residues. Germline V gene data show CDR1 as SGHTA and CDR2 as FQGTGA. CDR3 in DNA: TGTGCCAGCAGCTTAAATCCTAGCGGGAGCACCGGGGAGCTGTTTTTT. Amino acids: CASSLNPSGSTGELFF.

The V call is TRBV6-5, the J call TRBJ2-1; TRBD2 is a possible D gene (6 bases). CDR3 length equals 14 residues. CDR1 MNHEY and CDR2 SVGAGI come from the germline V gene. V dropped 0 bases and J dropped 7 bases, with 10 bases sitting between them. The CDR3 sequence is CASSYSSGRNEQFF. CDR3 nucleotides: TGTGCCAGCAGTTACTCTTCAGGGAGGAATGAGCAGTTCTTC.

This rearrangement joins TRBV29-1 to TRBJ1-1; D unresolved. Trimming took off 0 bases at V and 7 bases at J, with 15 bases between the two ends. Germline V gene lookup returns CDR1 SQVTM and CDR2 ANQGSEA. This CDR3 region has 14 residues. The CDR3 DNA follows: TGCAGCGTTGAAGATCCACCCAGGCCTCATGAAGCTTTCTTT. This codes for CSVEDPPRPHEAFF.

The chain recombines TRBV18 with TRBJ2-7; maybe TRBD1 (6 bases). Germline loops: CDR1 KGHSH, CDR2 LQKENI. The CDR3 has 15 amino acids. V was clipped by 4 bases and J by 0 bases, with 13 bases between them. For the CDR3, the DNA is TGTGCCAGCTCACTTCGACAGGAGCTCTCCTACGAGCAGTACTTC. Translated, it gives CASSLRQELSYEQYF. The variable domain in full, completed from reference TRBV18 and TRBJ2-7, reads NAGVMQNPRHLVRRRGQEARLRCSPMKGHSHVYWYRQLPEEGLKFMVYLQKENIIDESGMPKERFSAEFPKEGPSILRIQQVVRGDSAAYFCASSLRQELSYEQYFGPGTRLTVT.

The chain has TRBV3-1 (or the pseudogene TRBV3-2) and TRBJ1-5; TRBD1 matches 7 bases. J lost 4 bases, V lost 3 bases, and 0 bases had no gene match. From germline, CDR1 is LGHDT and CDR2 YNNKEL (reference sequence). The CDR3 spans 13 residues. The CDR3 coding sequence is TGTGCCAGCAGCCAGACAGGGAATCAGCCCCAGCATTTT. This sequence encodes CASSQTGNQPQHF.

This chain connects TRBV11-3 to TRBJ2-3; D possibly corresponds to TRBD2 (7 bases). This CDR3 has 18 residues. Germline lookup yields CDR1 SGHNT and CDR2 YENEEA. The ends were cut back, 1 base at V and 7 bases at J, with 24 bases in the middle. The CDR3 DNA follows: TGTGCCAGCAGCTTAGGGAGGGCCCGGGCTGCGGGGGCGTATACGCAGTATTTT. This codes for CASSLGRARAAGAYTQYF.

The chain joins TRBV13 to TRBJ2-3, with 14 bases identical to TRBD2. Per the germline V gene, CDR1 is PRHDT and CDR2 is FYEKMQ (reference sequence). CDR3 length equals 18 residues. Trimming took 5 bases from V and 1 from J; bases not matched to a gene: 8. CDR3 residues: CASSPPPGLAGGTDTQYF. The CDR3 DNA reads as TGTGCCAGCAGCCCTCCCCCGGGACTAGCGGGAGGCACAGATACGCAGTATTTT. Supplemented by reference TRBV13 and TRBJ2-3, the full variable domain reads AAGVIQSPRHLIKEKRETATLKCYPIPRHDTVYWYQQGPGQDPQFLISFYEKMQSDKGSIPDRFSAQQFSDYHSELNMSSLELGDSALYFCASSPPPGLAGGTDTQYFGPGTRLTVL.

The V call is TRBV7-2, the J call TRBJ1-6; D is uncertain. Per the germline V gene, CDR1 is SGHTA and CDR2 is FQGNSA. The CDR3 covers 14 residues. V shed 6 bases and J shed 9 bases, with 15 bases lying between them. In DNA form, the CDR3 reads TGTGCCAGCAGATCTATCACGGGTGGTTCACCCCTCCACTTT. Residues: CASRSITGGSPLHF.

This chain joins TRBV30 and TRBJ2-1, with 11 positions matching TRBD1. Per germline, CDR1 GTSNPN and CDR2 SVGIG (reference sequence). Trimming cost V 0 bases and J 4 bases; bases outside gene matches: 14. This CDR3 comprises 19 residues. CDR3 DNA sequence: TGTGCCTGGAGTGTAGTAGTGGGACAGGGGGTAAAACTTTACAATGAGCAGTTCTTC. It translates to CAWSVVVGQGVKLYNEQFF.

The chain uses TRBV28 and TRBJ1-4; no firm D call. The CDR3 spans 13 residues. V was shortened by 6 bases and J by 8 bases, with 13 bases between the two germline ends. Germline V gives CDR1 MDHEN, CDR2 SYDVKM. As DNA, the CDR3 is TGTGCCAGCAGGGGCCTGGGCGGGGAAAAACTGTTTTTT. It specifies CASRGLGGEKLFF.

The gene calls are TRBV2 and TRBJ2-1; tentative D call: TRBD2 (7 bases). V was cut by 7 bases and J by 7 bases, with 17 bases left in between. Germline CDR1 and CDR2: SNHLY and FYNNEI. The CDR3 sequence is 14 residues long. Written as DNA, the CDR3 is TGTGCCAGCAATTCGGGGGGCGTCGTAAATGAGCAGTTCTTC. Translating gives CASNSGGVVNEQFF.

The rearrangement joins TRBV7-2 to TRBJ2-7, with a possible D match to TRBD2 (6 bases). V shed 5 bases and J shed 3 bases, with 17 bases lying between them. The CDR3 contains 15 residues. The V gene's germline CDR1 is SGHTA and CDR2 FQGNSA. The CDR3 region is CASSTTVGGHYEQYF. CDR3 nucleotides: TGTGCCAGCAGCACGACTGTCGGAGGGCACTACGAGCAGTACTTC.

This chain uses TRBV7-9 with TRBJ1-6; weak D call: TRBD1 (6 bases). The CDR3 is 15 residues long. V gave up 0 bases and J gave up 9 bases, with 12 bases separating them. Germline V gene data show CDR1 as SEHNR and CDR2 as FQNEAQ (reference sequence). CDR3 amino acids: CASSLARTGISPLHF. Written as DNA, the CDR3 is TGTGCCAGCAGCTTAGCGCGAACAGGGATTTCACCCCTCCACTTT. The variable domain in full, completed from reference TRBV7-9 and TRBJ1-6, reads DTGVSQNPRHKITKRGQNVTFRCDPISEHNRLYWYRQTLGQGPEFLTYFQNEAQLEKSRLLSDRFSAERPKGSFSTLEIQRTEQGDSAMYLCASSLARTGISPLHFGNGTRLTVT.

V is TRBV5-1 and J is TRBJ2-5, with 10 bases lining up with TRBD2. The CDR3 length is 14 residues. The germline V gene encodes CDR1 SGHRS and CDR2 YFSETQ. V lost 6 bases, J lost 4 bases, and 6 bases stayed unmatched. The CDR3 here is CASTASGRGETQYF. CDR3 nucleotides: TGCGCCAGCACGGCTAGCGGGAGAGGAGAGACCCAGTACTTC.